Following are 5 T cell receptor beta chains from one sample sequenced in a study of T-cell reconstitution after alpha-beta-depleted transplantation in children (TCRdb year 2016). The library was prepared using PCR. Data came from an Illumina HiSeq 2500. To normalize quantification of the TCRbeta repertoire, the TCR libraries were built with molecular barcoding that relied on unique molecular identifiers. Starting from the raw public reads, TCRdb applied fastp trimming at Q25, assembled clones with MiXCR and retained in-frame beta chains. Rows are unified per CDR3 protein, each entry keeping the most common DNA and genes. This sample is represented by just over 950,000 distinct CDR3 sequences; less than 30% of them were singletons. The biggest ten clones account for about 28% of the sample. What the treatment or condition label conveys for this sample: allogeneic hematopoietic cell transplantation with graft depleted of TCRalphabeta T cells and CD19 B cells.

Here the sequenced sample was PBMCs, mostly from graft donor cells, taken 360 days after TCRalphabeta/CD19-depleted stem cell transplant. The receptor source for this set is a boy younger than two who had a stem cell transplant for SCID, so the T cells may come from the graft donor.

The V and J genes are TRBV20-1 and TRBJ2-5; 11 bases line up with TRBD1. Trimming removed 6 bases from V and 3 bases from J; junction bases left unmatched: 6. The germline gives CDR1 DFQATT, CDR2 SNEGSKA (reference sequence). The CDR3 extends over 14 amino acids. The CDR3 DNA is TGCAGTGCGCCGGGACAGGGGGTCAAAGAGACCCAGTACTTC. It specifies CSAPGQGVKETQYF.

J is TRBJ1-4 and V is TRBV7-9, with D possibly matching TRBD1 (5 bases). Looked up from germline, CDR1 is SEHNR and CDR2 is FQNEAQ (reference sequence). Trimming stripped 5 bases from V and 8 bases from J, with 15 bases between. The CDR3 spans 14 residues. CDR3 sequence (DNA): TGTGCCAGCAGCCCACCGGGCAGGGACGAAAAACTGTTTTTT. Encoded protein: CASSPPGRDEKLFF.

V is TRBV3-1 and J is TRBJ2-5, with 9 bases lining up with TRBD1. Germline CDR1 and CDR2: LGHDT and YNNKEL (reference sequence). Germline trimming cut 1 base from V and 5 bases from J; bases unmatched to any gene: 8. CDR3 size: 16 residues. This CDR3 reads CASSQVGPTGGETQYF. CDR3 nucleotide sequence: TGTGCCAGCAGCCAAGTGGGACCCACAGGGGGCGAGACCCAGTACTTC.

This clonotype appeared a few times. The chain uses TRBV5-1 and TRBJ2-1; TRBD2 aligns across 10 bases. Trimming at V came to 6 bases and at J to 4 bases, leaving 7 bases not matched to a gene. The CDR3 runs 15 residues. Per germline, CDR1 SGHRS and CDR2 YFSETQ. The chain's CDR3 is CASTLLAGGYNEQFF. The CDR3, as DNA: TGCGCCAGCACCCTCTTAGCGGGGGGTTACAATGAGCAGTTCTTC.

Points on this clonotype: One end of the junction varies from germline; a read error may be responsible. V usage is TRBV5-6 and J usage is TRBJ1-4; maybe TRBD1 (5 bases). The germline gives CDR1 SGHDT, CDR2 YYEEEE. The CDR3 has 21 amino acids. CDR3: CVSSLASAQTGAQVRTEKLFF. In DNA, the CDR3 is TGTGTCAGCAGCTTGGCCTCAGCTCAAACCGGGGCACAGGTCCGGACGGAAAAACTGTTTTTT. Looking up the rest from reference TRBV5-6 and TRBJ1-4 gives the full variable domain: DAGVTQSPTHLIKTRGQQVTLRCSPKSGHDTVSWYQQALGQGPQFIFQYYEEEERQRGNFPDRFSGHQFPNYSSELNVNALLLGDSALYLCVSSLASAQTGAQVRTEKLFFGSGTQLSVL.